The present T cell receptor beta chain was sequenced within a study of T-cell reconstitution after alpha-beta-depleted transplantation in children. Whole-study results and caveats: By one year post-transplant, T-cell counts and diversity largely arose from T cells that were newly produced.

Preparation of the TCRbeta library involved a method that used unique molecular identifiers. One entry per CDR3 protein results from TCRdb running MiXCR on the PCR reads. This repertoire shows hundreds of thousands of distinct CDR3 sequences, 13% found once; its top ten account for about 2%. The V and J ends lost 6 bases and 3 bases, in that order; junction bases with no gene match: 3. The CDR3 consists of 13 residues. The germline gives CDR1 MGHDK, CDR2 SYGVNS. This clonotype has at least ten counts. As yet, its antigen is unknown. This chain joins TRBV25-1 and TRBJ2-7; 9 bases align to TRBD1. This receptor was obtained from a male patient aged 10-17 years who had a stem cell transplant for acute myeloid leukemia, so the T cells may come from the graft donor. This sample comprised PBMCs, mostly from graft donor cells, obtained 360 days after TCRalphabeta/CD19-depleted stem cell transplant. CDR3: CASRWTGDYEQYF. DNA of the CDR3: TGTGCCAGCAGGTGGACAGGGGACTACGAGCAGTACTTC.